The source of this TCR beta chain is a study of blood T cells in healthy people across ages. This clonotype was counted a few times. Alongside a J-beta primer mix, a sample-barcoded 5' primer served in a second PCR lasting roughly 6 to 11 cycles. Each cDNA molecule received a tag from a template-switch adaptor that had 12 random nucleotides. MiXCR, run by TCRdb on the 5' RACE reads, gives a single entry per CDR3 protein. The sample lists roughly 900,000 distinct CDR3 sequences, 45% to 50% occurring once. This CDR3 has 14 amino acids. Trimming took off 7 bases at V and 4 bases at J, with 17 bases between the two ends.

Source material: blood. The chain has TRBV12-3 or TRBV12-4 and TRBJ2-7; tentatively, D is TRBD2 (5 bases). This clonotype was obtained from a man aged 30 to 39 in good health. The CDR3 nucleotides are TGTGCCAGCACTGACCGGGGTGTCTTATACGAGCAGTACTTC. Amino acids: CASTDRGVLYEQYF.